This paragraph reports one T cell receptor beta chain. The sample is drawn from a study of blood T cell repertoires in COVID-19. About the research overall: PBMCs, B-cell-depleted T cells, or T cells provided the cDNA or gDNA that made up the material.

Data came from immunoSEQ multiplex PCR; TCRdb stores just in-frame clones and leaves some out. Among approximately 270,000 clones listed, approximately 85% were seen once. Trimming shortened V by 4 bases and J by 4 bases, and 19 bases separated the two germline ends. Germline lookup yields CDR1 SGHDN and CDR2 FVKESK. The CDR3 has 16 amino acids. This clonotype was sampled from a woman in her forties or fifties who had recovered from COVID-19. This rearrangement joins TRBV14 to TRBJ1-1; D may be TRBD1 (5 bases). The sequencing sample was made of PBMCs or T cells enriched from blood (not recorded which). This chain's CDR3 is CASSLRTSMGVTEAFF. The CDR3 nucleotides are TGTGCCAGCAGCCTACGGACATCAATGGGTGTCACTGAAGCTTTCTTT.